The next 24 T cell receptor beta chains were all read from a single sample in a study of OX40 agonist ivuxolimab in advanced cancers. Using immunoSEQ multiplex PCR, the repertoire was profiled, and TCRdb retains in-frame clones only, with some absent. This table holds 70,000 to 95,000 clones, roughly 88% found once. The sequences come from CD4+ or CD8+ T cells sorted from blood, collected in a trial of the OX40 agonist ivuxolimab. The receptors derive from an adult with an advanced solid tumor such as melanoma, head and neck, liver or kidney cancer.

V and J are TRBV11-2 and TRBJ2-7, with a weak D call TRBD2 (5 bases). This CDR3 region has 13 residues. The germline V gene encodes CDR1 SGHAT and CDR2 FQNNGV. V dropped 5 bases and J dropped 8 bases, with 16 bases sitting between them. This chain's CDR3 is CASSPASSLQQYF. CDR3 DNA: TGTGCCAGCAGCCCTGCGTCTAGCCTTCAGCAGTACTTC.

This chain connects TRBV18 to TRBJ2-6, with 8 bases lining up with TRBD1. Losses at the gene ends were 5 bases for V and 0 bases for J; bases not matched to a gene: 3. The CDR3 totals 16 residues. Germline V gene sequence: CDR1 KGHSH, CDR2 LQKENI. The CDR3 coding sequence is TGTGCCAGCTCAGAAACAGGGGGCTCTGGGGCCAACGTCCTGACTTTC. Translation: CASSETGGSGANVLTF.

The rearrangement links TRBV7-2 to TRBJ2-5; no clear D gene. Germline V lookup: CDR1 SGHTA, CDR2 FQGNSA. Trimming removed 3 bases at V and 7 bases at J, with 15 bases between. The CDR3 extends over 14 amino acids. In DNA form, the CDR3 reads TGTGCCAGCAGCTTCAGTCGCTCGAAGGGGACCCAGTACTTC. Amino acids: CASSFSRSKGTQYF.

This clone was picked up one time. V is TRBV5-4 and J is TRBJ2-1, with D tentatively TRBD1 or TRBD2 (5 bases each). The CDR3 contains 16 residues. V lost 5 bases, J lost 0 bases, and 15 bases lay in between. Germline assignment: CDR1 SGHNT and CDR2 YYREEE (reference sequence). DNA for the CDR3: TGTGCCAGCAGTCGGGACCCGGCGGGCTCCTACAATGAGCAGTTCTTC. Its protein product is CASSRDPAGSYNEQFF.

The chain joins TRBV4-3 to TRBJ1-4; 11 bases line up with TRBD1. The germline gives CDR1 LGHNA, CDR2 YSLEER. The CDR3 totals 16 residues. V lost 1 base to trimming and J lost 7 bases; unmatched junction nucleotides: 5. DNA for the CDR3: TGCGCCAGCAGCCAAGCGACCGGGACAGGGGGTGAAAAACTGTTTTTT. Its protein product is CASSQATGTGGEKLFF.

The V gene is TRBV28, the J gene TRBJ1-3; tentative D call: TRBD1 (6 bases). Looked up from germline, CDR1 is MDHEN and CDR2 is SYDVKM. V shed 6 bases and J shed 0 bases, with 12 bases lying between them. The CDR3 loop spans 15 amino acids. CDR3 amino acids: CASRAEGGSGNTIYF. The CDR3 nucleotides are TGTGCCAGCAGAGCCGAAGGGGGCTCTGGAAACACCATATATTTT.

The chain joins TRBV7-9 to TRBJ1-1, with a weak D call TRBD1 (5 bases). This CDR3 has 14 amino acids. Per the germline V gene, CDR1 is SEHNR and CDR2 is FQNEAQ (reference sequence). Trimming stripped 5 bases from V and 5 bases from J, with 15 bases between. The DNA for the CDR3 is TGTGCCAGCAGCCGCGAGCTAGGGGCGACTGAAGCTTTCTTT. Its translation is CASSRELGATEAFF.

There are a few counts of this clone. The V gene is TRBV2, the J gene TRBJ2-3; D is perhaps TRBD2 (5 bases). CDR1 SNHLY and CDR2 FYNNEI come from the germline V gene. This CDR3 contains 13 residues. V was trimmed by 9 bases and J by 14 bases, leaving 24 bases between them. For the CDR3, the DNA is TGTGCCAGTTCGAGAGGGCTGACACTGAGGGTGTATTTT. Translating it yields CASSRGLTLRVYF.

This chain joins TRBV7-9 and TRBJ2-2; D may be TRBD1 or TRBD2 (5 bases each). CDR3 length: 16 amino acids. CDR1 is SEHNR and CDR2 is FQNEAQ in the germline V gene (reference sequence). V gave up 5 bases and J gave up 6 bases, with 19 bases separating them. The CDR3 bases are TGTGCCAGCAGCCCAAGGGGACGTACGGGGCCCGGGGAGCTGTTTTTT. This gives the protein CASSPRGRTGPGELFF.

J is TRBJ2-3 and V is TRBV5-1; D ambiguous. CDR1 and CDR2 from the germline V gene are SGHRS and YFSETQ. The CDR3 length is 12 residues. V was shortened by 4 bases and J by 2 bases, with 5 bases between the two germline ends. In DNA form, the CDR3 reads TGCGCCAGCAGCAGGGACACAGATACGCAGTATTTT. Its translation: CASSRDTDTQYF.

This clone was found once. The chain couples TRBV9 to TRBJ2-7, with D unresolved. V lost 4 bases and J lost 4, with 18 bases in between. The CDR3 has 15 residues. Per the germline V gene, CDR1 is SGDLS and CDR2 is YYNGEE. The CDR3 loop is CASSPSIGFIYEQYF. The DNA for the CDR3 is TGTGCCAGCAGCCCCTCCATTGGCTTTATATACGAGCAGTACTTC.

The CDR3, as DNA: TGTGCCAGCAGCGGTGGGGGCTCCGTGCTATCCGGGGAGCTGTTTTTT. Its protein product is CASSGGGSVLSGELFF. This chain links TRBV9 with TRBJ2-2, with D perhaps TRBD1 (6 bases). This CDR3 is 16 amino acids long. Germline CDR1 reads SGDLS; CDR2 reads YYNGEE. The V end was cut by 3 bases, the J end by 6 bases, with 18 bases between.

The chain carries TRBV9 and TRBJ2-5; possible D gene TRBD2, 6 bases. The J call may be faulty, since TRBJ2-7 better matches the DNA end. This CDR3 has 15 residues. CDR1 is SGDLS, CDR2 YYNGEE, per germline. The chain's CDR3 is CASSGSGLFSYEQYF. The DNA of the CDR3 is TGTGCCAGCAGCGGTAGCGGACTATTCTCCTACGAGCAGTACTTC.

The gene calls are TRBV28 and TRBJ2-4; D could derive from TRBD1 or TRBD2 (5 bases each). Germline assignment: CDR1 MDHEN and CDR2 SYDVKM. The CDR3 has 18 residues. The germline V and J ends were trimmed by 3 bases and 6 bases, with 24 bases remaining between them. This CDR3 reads CASSFEPASTGEGNIQYF. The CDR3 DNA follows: TGTGCCAGCAGTTTCGAGCCCGCATCTACAGGCGAGGGAAACATTCAGTACTTC.

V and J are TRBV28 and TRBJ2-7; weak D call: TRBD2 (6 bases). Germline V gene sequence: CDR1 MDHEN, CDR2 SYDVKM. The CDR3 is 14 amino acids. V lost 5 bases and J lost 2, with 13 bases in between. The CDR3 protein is CASSLSGIPYEQYF. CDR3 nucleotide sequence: TGTGCCAGCAGTCTTAGCGGCATACCCTACGAGCAGTACTTC.

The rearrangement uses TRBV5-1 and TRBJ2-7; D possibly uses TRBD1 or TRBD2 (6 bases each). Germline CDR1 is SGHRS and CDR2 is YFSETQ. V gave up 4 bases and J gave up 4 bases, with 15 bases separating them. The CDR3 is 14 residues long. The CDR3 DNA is TGCGCCAGCAGCGGAGGGGGGCTGGGGTACGAGCAGTACTTC. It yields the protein CASSGGGLGYEQYF.

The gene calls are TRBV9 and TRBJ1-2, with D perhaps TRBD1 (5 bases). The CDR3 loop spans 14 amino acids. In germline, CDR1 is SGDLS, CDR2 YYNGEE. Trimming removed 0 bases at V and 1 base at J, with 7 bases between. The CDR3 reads CASSVGDSNYGYTF. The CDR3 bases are TGTGCCAGCAGCGTAGGCGACAGTAACTATGGCTACACCTTC.

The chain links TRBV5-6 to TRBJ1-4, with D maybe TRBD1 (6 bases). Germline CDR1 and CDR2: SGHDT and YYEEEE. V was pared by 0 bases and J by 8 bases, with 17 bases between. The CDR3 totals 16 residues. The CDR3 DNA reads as TGTGCCAGCAGCTTGGGGGGACAAGGCATGGAGGAAAAACTGTTTTTT. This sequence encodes CASSLGGQGMEEKLFF.

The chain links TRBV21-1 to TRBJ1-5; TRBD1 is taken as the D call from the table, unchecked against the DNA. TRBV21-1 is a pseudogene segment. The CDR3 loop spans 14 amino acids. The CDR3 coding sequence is TGTGCCACTTCTGGTTTTAGGGGTATACGACCCCAGCATTTT. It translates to CATSGFRGIRPQHF.

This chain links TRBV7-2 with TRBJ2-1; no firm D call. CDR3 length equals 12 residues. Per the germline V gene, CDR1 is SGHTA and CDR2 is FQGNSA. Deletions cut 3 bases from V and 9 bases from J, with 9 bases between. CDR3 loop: CASSFSSFEQFF. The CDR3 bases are TGTGCCAGCAGCTTTTCATCATTTGAGCAGTTCTTC.

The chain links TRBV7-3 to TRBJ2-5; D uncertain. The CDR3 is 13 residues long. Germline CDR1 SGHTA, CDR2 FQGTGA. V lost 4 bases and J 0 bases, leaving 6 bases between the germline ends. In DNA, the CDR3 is TGTGCCAGCAGCTCCCGGGACCAAGAGACCCAGTACTTC. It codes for CASSSRDQETQYF.

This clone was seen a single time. This CDR3 reads CASSQVGGRWQAGSNNEQFF. As DNA, the CDR3 is TGTGCCAGCAGCCAAGTAGGAGGCCGTTGGCAGGCGGGATCAAACAATGAGCAGTTCTTC. V and J are TRBV4-2 and TRBJ2-1; TRBD2 is a possible D gene (6 bases). CDR3 size: 20 residues. Trimming took 1 base from V and 5 from J, leaving 27 bases between them. Germline-derived CDR1 and CDR2 are LGHNA and YNFKEQ.

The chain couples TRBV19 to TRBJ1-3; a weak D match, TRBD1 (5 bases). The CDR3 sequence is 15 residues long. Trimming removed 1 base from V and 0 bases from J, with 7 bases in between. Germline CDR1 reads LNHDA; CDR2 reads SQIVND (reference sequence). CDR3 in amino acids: CASSIGDFSGNTIYF. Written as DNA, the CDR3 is TGTGCCAGTAGTATAGGGGACTTCTCTGGAAACACCATATATTTT. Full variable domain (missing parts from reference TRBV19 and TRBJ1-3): DGGITQSPKYLFRKEGQNVTLSCEQNLNHDAMYWYRQDPGQGLRLIYYSQIVNDFQKGDIAEGYSVSREKKESFPLTVTSAQKNPTAFYLCASSIGDFSGNTIYFGEGSWLTVV.

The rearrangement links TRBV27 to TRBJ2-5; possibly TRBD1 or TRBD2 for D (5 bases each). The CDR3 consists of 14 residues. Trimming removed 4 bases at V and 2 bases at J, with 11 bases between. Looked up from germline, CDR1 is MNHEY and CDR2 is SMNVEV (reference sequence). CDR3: CASSSRGPQETQYF. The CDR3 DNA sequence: TGTGCCAGCAGTTCCCGGGGACCTCAAGAGACCCAGTACTTC.